Following are 30 T cell receptor beta chains from one sample sequenced in a study of T cells in Graves' hyperthyroidism and ophthalmopathy. The CDR3 regions of TCR beta were amplified from RNA transcripts. HTBI primers drove first-round RT-PCR of the TCR CDR3. TCRdb redid the calling of the multiplex PCR reads with MiXCR, one entry per CDR3 protein. The sample consists of around 350,000 distinct CDR3 sequences, roughly a sixth of them appearing once. The source material was blood. The receptors were sampled from a woman in her twenties or thirties with Graves' hyperthyroidism that later progressed to Graves' ophthalmopathy.

The sample holds many counts of this clonotype. The chain carries TRBV28 and TRBJ2-2; 7 bases line up with TRBD1. This CDR3 contains 16 residues. Germline assignment: CDR1 MDHEN and CDR2 SYDVKM. Trimming at V came to 5 bases and at J to 3 bases, leaving 9 bases not matched to a gene. The CDR3 region has the DNA TGTGCCAGCAGTCTCTACGGGACAGACTACACCGGGGAGCTGTTTTTT. As protein: CASSLYGTDYTGELFF.

This clonotype was observed a handful of times. The chain couples TRBV3-1 to TRBJ2-1, with 10 bases matching TRBD2. The V and J ends lost 1 base and 0 bases, in that order; junction bases with no gene match: 15. The CDR3 is 21 residues long. Germline assignment: CDR1 LGHDT and CDR2 YNNKEL (reference sequence). The CDR3 is CASSQGSAMTSGFYSYNEQFF. The CDR3 region has the DNA TGTGCCAGCAGCCAAGGGTCCGCCATGACTAGCGGGTTCTACTCCTACAATGAGCAGTTCTTC.

There are many counts of this clonotype. V usage is TRBV11-2 and J usage is TRBJ2-1, with D possibly matching TRBD1 (5 bases). Deletions cut 6 bases from V and 15 bases from J, with 27 bases between. CDR3 length: 15 amino acids. The germline V gene encodes CDR1 SGHAT and CDR2 FQNNGV. The CDR3 nucleotides read TGTGCCAGCAGGTCCGTTTGGGGCGAGACTCCAGGTCTGTTCTTC. Translation: CASRSVWGETPGLFF.

This clonotype was counted ten times or more. J is TRBJ2-3 and V is TRBV28, with TRBD1 identical over 8 bases. Germline trimming cut 3 bases from V and 3 bases from J; bases unmatched to any gene: 5. The CDR3 length is 15 residues. The V gene's germline CDR1 is MDHEN and CDR2 SYDVKM. CDR3 in DNA: TGTGCCAGCAGTTTCCGAACAGGGGGAACAGATACGCAGTATTTT. Encoded protein: CASSFRTGGTDTQYF. The full variable domain, its missing parts supplied by reference TRBV28 and TRBJ2-3, is DVKVTQSSRYLVKRTGEKVFLECVQDMDHENMFWYRQDPGLGLRLIYFSYDVKMKEKGDIPEGYSVSREKKERFSLILESASTNQTSMYLCASSFRTGGTDTQYFGPGTRLTVL.

This clonotype was seen ten or more times. The CDR3 loop reads CASSFSAPNSPLHF. CDR3 DNA: TGTGCCAGCAGTTTTTCGGCCCCAAATTCACCCCTCCACTTT. The chain couples TRBV12-3 or TRBV12-4 to TRBJ1-6; D gene uncertain. Trimming removed 3 bases from V and 7 bases from J, with 10 bases in between. The CDR3 totals 14 residues.

This clonotype was recorded at least ten times. CDR3 residues: CASIDWTGGTEAFF. CDR3 DNA sequence: TGTGCCAGCATTGATTGGACAGGGGGCACTGAAGCTTTCTTT. The rearrangement joins TRBV28 to TRBJ1-1, with 10 bases matching TRBD1. The ends lost 7 bases at V and 4 bases at J; junction bases unmatched: 6. The germline V gene encodes CDR1 MDHEN and CDR2 SYDVKM. CDR3 length: 14 amino acids.

Comments on this clonotype: This clone may be a read error of a much larger clone one base away. Since no conserved phenylalanine or tryptophan closes the CDR3, a read error is the likely cause. In DNA form, the CDR3 reads TGTGCCAGTAGTTCGAAGGGACAGGGCCTCTACGAGCAGTACCTC. Encoded protein: CASSSKGQGLYEQYL. V and J are TRBV19 and TRBJ2-7, with 9 bases aligning to TRBD1. The CDR3 has 15 residues. Looked up from germline, CDR1 is LNHDA and CDR2 is SQIVND (reference sequence). V lost 5 bases to trimming and J lost 3 bases; unmatched junction nucleotides: 8.

At least ten counts were recorded for this clonotype. The rearrangement links TRBV19 to TRBJ1-1; the D is unclear. Germline V gene data show CDR1 as LNHDA and CDR2 as SQIVND (reference sequence). V dropped 6 bases and J dropped 11 bases, with 13 bases sitting between them. CDR3 length: 11 residues. The DNA for the CDR3 is TGTGCCAGTAGCGTCGGGGTCCGCGCTTTCTTT. Amino acids: CASSVGVRAFF. The entire variable domain, with the rest obtained from reference TRBV19 and TRBJ1-1, is as follows: DGGITQSPKYLFRKEGQNVTLSCEQNLNHDAMYWYRQDPGQGLRLIYYSQIVNDFQKGDIAEGYSVSREKKESFPLTVTSAQKNPTAFYLCASSVGVRAFFGQGTRLTVV.

This clonotype was counted at least ten times. The rearrangement links TRBV24-1 to TRBJ2-7, with 7 bases identical to TRBD1. Germline loops: CDR1 KGHDR, CDR2 SFDVKD. Losses at the gene ends were 3 bases for V and 0 bases for J; bases not matched to a gene: 7. This CDR3 comprises 16 residues. CDR3 loop: CATSDHPGTASYEQYF. As DNA, the CDR3 is TGTGCCACCAGTGATCACCCCGGGACAGCCTCCTACGAGCAGTACTTC.

This clonotype was counted between two and nine times. This chain links TRBV6-1 with TRBJ2-7; 7 nucleotides agree with TRBD1. This CDR3 is built from 15 residues. Losses at the gene ends were 1 base for V and 2 bases for J; bases not matched to a gene: 5. Germline V gives CDR1 MNHNS, CDR2 SASEGT. CDR3 in amino acids: CASSEGQGRTYEQYF. The CDR3 DNA follows: TGTGCCAGCAGTGAAGGACAGGGACGGACCTACGAGCAGTACTTC.

The sample holds many counts of this clonotype. V is TRBV2 and J is TRBJ2-3, with D possibly TRBD2 on 5 matching bases. Trimming removed 8 bases from V and 0 bases from J, with 9 bases in between. Germline V gives CDR1 SNHLY, CDR2 FYNNEI. CDR3 length: 13 amino acids. DNA of the CDR3: TGTGCCAGCCACGGGAAAAGCACAGATACGCAGTATTTT. It is translated as CASHGKSTDTQYF.

This clonotype was observed a few times. The chain carries TRBV11-2 and TRBJ2-7; D uncertain. CDR3 length: 12 residues. With 5 bases removed from V and 5 bases from J, the gap between germline ends came to 10 bases. Per the germline V gene, CDR1 is SGHAT and CDR2 is FQNNGV. CDR3 bases: TGTGCCAGCAGCCGCGGAGAAAACGAGCAGTACTTC. It specifies CASSRGENEQYF.

The chain couples TRBV10-1 to TRBJ2-1, with 7 nucleotides matching TRBD1. V lost 2 bases, J lost 0 bases, and 1 base stayed unmatched. Germline CDR1 is WNHNN and CDR2 is SYGVQD (reference sequence). This CDR3 contains 15 residues. CDR3 loop: CASSERQGSYNEQFF. The CDR3 region has the DNA TGCGCCAGCAGTGAGAGACAGGGCTCCTACAATGAGCAGTTCTTC.

Concerning this clonotype itself: A much larger clone differs by one base, so this may be a read error. The V call is TRBV12-3 or TRBV12-4, the J call TRBJ2-7; D unresolved. The ends were cut back, 2 bases at V and 3 bases at J, with 8 bases in the middle. The CDR3 contains 13 residues. The CDR3 loop reads CASSLMWHYEQYF. For the CDR3, the DNA is TGTGCCAGCAGTTTAATGTGGCACTACGAGCAGTACTTC.

Many counts were recorded for this clonotype. The CDR3 coding sequence is TGTGCCAGTAGTATAGCTAGCATCGGGTCGGTTGAGCAGTTCTTC. Translated: CASSIASIGSVEQFF. This rearrangement joins TRBV19 to TRBJ2-1, with D perhaps TRBD2 (5 bases). Between the trimmed V and J ends, which lost 1 base and 9 bases, there was a span of 16 bases. Germline CDR1 LNHDA, CDR2 SQIVND (reference sequence). CDR3 length: 15 residues.

At least ten counts were recorded for this clonotype. The genes are TRBV12-3 or TRBV12-4 and TRBJ2-1, with TRBD2 matching 7 bases. This CDR3 comprises 16 residues. The V segment lost 4 bases and the J segment 2 bases; nucleotides outside the gene matches: 8. This CDR3 reads CASSSVVGGTYNEQFF. The CDR3 region has the DNA TGTGCCAGCAGTTCCGTGGTGGGGGGGACCTACAATGAGCAGTTCTTC.

The table lists this clonotype with a few counts. This clone may be a read error of a much larger clone one base away. This sequence joins TRBV7-9 and TRBJ2-1; 7 positions match TRBD2. Germline V CDR1 and CDR2: SEHNR, FQNEAQ (reference sequence). Unmatched junction bases numbered 3, after V lost 2 bases and J lost 2 bases. This CDR3 contains 15 residues. For the CDR3, the DNA is TGTGCCAGCAGCTTAAGGACTAGACCCTACAATGAGCAGTTCTTC. Encoded protein: CASSLRTRPYNEQFF. Combining the CDR3 with reference TRBV7-9 and TRBJ2-1 gives the whole variable domain DTGVSQNPRHKITKRGQNVTFRCDPISEHNRLYWYRQTLGQGPEFLTYFQNEAQLEKSRLLSDRFSAERPKGSFSTLEIQRTEQGDSAMYLCASSLRTRPYNEQFFGPGTRLTVL.

This clonotype has only a few counts. This chain uses TRBV25-1 with TRBJ1-5; possible D gene TRBD1, 5 bases. The CDR3 is 17 amino acids. Germline lookup yields CDR1 MGHDK and CDR2 SYGVNS. V lost 6 bases and J lost 4, with 22 bases in between. CDR3 sequence reads: CASSIRRDGESNQPQHF. CDR3 DNA sequence: TGTGCCAGCAGCATTCGAAGGGACGGTGAGAGTAATCAGCCCCAGCATTTT.

This clonotype was counted ten times or more. The junction and the germline gene differ at one end; a read error may be behind it. CDR3 region: CASTRQPSKLVF. CDR3 in DNA: TGTGCCAGCACCCGACAGCCGTCAAAACTGGTTTTT. The chain carries TRBV28 and TRBJ1-4; TRBD1 might be the D (5 bases). CDR3 size: 12 residues. Germline lookup yields CDR1 MDHEN and CDR2 SYDVKM.

Ten or more counts support this clonotype. This chain uses TRBV6-2 or TRBV6-3 with TRBJ1-5, with 8 bases aligning to TRBD1. This CDR3 is 15 amino acids long. J lost 1 base, V lost 3 bases, and 2 bases had no gene match. In germline, CDR1 is MNHEY, CDR2 SVGEGT. DNA for the CDR3: TGTGCCAGCAGTTATCCAGGGGGCAGCAATCAGCCCCAGCATTTT. It codes for CASSYPGGSNQPQHF.

The table lists this clonotype with many counts. The chain recombines TRBV12-3 or TRBV12-4 with TRBJ2-1; D ambiguous. This CDR3 is built from 12 residues. The V end lost 4 bases, the J end lost 6 bases, and 7 bases lay between the germline ends. CDR3 amino acids: CASSSRGNEQFF. The CDR3 coding sequence is TGTGCCAGCAGTTCTCGAGGCAATGAGCAGTTCTTC.

The chain employs TRBV29-1 and TRBJ2-7; D is perhaps TRBD1 (6 bases). Germline V gene lookup returns CDR1 SQVTM and CDR2 ANQGSEA. CDR3 length equals 13 residues. Trimming removed 7 bases from V and 3 bases from J, with 16 bases in between. The CDR3 loop reads CSAWTESYYEQYF. The DNA for the CDR3 is TGCAGCGCTTGGACAGAGAGTTACTACGAGCAGTACTTC.

This clonotype came up many times. The chain joins TRBV2 to TRBJ2-3, with 7 bases lining up with TRBD2. V trimming: 8 bases; J trimming: 2 bases; junction bases outside the gene matches: 7. In germline, CDR1 is SNHLY, CDR2 FYNNEI. The length of the CDR3 is 14 residues. The CDR3 here is CASVGLAATDTQYF. DNA of the CDR3: TGTGCCAGCGTAGGTCTAGCGGCCACAGATACGCAGTATTTT.

The CDR3 coding sequence is TGCGCCAGCAGCCCGCCGGGACAGGGCTCTGGAAACACCATATATTTT. This codes for CASSPPGQGSGNTIYF. V gene TRBV5-1 combines with J gene TRBJ1-3; TRBD1 matches 9 bases. J was trimmed by 0 bases and V by 4 bases; bases with no gene match: 5. CDR3 length: 16 amino acids. Per germline, CDR1 SGHRS and CDR2 YFSETQ.

About this clonotype: Given a much more abundant clone one base away, this may be a read error. J is TRBJ1-1 and V is TRBV2; 7 nucleotides line up with TRBD1. This CDR3 has 12 amino acids. With V trimmed by 4 bases and J by 11 bases, 7 bases remained unmatched. From germline, CDR1 is SNHLY and CDR2 FYNNEI. CDR3 loop: CASSGQGRGAFF. CDR3 nucleotide sequence: TGTGCCAGCAGTGGACAGGGAAGGGGGGCTTTCTTT.

This clonotype was counted at least ten times. The V call is TRBV2, the J call TRBJ1-1, with unresolved D. Per germline, CDR1 SNHLY and CDR2 FYNNEI. Trimming stripped 11 bases from V and 3 bases from J, with 22 bases between. This CDR3 region has 15 residues. This CDR3 reads CAPANGGWGDTEAFF. The CDR3 coding sequence is TGTGCCCCAGCAAACGGCGGGTGGGGTGACACTGAAGCTTTCTTT.

In its sample, this clonotype was seen many times. This rearrangement joins TRBV2 to TRBJ2-2, with 9 bases matching TRBD2. The CDR3 covers 15 residues. J was trimmed by 6 bases and V by 4 bases; bases with no gene match: 6. Per the germline V gene, CDR1 is SNHLY and CDR2 is FYNNEI. The CDR3 coding sequence is TGTGCCAGCAGTGTGGGGCGGGGGGGTGCCGGGGAGCTGTTTTTT. Amino acids: CASSVGRGGAGELFF.

The V call is TRBV6-1, the J call TRBJ1-5; D might be TRBD1 (6 bases). V dropped 2 bases and J dropped 2 bases, with 13 bases sitting between them. This CDR3 contains 16 residues. Germline CDR1 is MNHNS and CDR2 is SASEGT. This CDR3 is CASSEMGGGGNQPQHF. The CDR3 nucleotides are TGTGCCAGCAGTGAAATGGGGGGGGGCGGCAATCAGCCCCAGCATTTT.

This clonotype showed up just a few times. The CDR3 coding sequence is TGTGCCAGCAGACCGACAGGGGGGAGCAATCAGCCCCAGCATTTT. This sequence encodes CASRPTGGSNQPQHF. The rearrangement links TRBV6-1 to TRBJ1-5, with TRBD1 matching 9 bases. V trimming: 6 bases; J trimming: 1 base; junction bases outside the gene matches: 4. The germline V gene encodes CDR1 MNHNS and CDR2 SASEGT. The CDR3 runs 15 residues.

This clonotype was found many times. The gene calls are TRBV2 and TRBJ2-6; unclear D gene. V lost 10 bases and J 0 bases, leaving 10 bases between the germline ends. The CDR3 is 14 amino acids. CDR1 SNHLY and CDR2 FYNNEI come from the germline V gene. The CDR3 is CATSIHSGANVLTF. In nucleotides, the CDR3 is TGTGCCACCTCGATACACTCTGGGGCCAACGTCCTGACTTTC.